These 13 T cell receptor beta chains came from one sample sequenced in a study of radiotherapy plus CTLA-4 blockade in lung cancer. Generated by immunoSEQ multiplex PCR, the TCRdb table keeps only in-frame clones and is missing some. The sample consists of 90,000 to 150,000 clones, more than 65% of them appearing once. The sample consisted of peripheral blood, taken from a patient treated with radiotherapy plus ipilimumab. These receptors originate from a human donor with non-small cell lung cancer who had a partial response to radiotherapy plus ipilimumab.

This chain connects TRBV27 to TRBJ1-5; TRBD1 matches at 8 bases. V shed 3 bases, J shed 2 bases, and the junction held 0 bases outside the gene matches. CDR1 and CDR2 (germline): MNHEY, SMNVEV (reference sequence). This CDR3 has 14 residues. CDR3 bases: TGTGCCAGCAGTTTGACAGGGGGCAATCAGCCCCAGCATTTT. Amino acid sequence: CASSLTGGNQPQHF.

The chain couples TRBV19 to TRBJ1-2; 9 positions match TRBD1. With 7 bases clipped from V and 0 bases from J, the junction kept 9 bases outside the gene matches. Germline CDR1 reads LNHDA; CDR2 reads SQIVND (reference sequence). The CDR3 sequence is 16 residues long. CDR3 protein: CASTATGGVANYGYTF. CDR3 sequence (DNA): TGTGCCAGTACTGCGACAGGGGGAGTAGCTAACTATGGCTACACCTTC. Using reference TRBV19 and TRBJ1-2 for the parts outside the CDR3, the full variable domain is DGGITQSPKYLFRKEGQNVTLSCEQNLNHDAMYWYRQDPGQGLRLIYYSQIVNDFQKGDIAEGYSVSREKKESFPLTVTSAQKNPTAFYLCASTATGGVANYGYTFGSGTRLTVV.

V and J are TRBV7-2 and TRBJ1-5; D gene unclear. The CDR3 runs to 15 residues. Germline V gene sequence: CDR1 SGHTA, CDR2 FQGNSA. The V and J ends lost 5 bases and 4 bases respectively, with 15 bases between them. The CDR3 here is CASSLTTQRNQPQHF. CDR3 coding DNA: TGTGCCAGCAGCCTTACGACCCAGAGGAATCAGCCCCAGCATTTT. The variable domain in full, completed from reference TRBV7-2 and TRBJ1-5, reads GAGVSQSPSNKVTEKGKDVELRCDPISGHTALYWYRQSLGQGLEFLIYFQGNSAPDKSGLPSDRFSAERTGGSVSTLTIQRTQQEDSAVYLCASSLTTQRNQPQHFGDGTRLSIL.

The chain is built from TRBV27 and TRBJ1-5; 8 bases are a match to TRBD1. J was trimmed by 1 base and V by 5 bases; bases with no gene match: 4. Looked up from germline, CDR1 is MNHEY and CDR2 is SMNVEV (reference sequence). The CDR3 is 15 residues long. The CDR3, as DNA: TGTGCCAGCAGTCGATGGACAGGGAGCAATCAGCCCCAGCATTTT. The encoded protein is CASSRWTGSNQPQHF.

This chain connects TRBV7-2 to TRBJ1-2; the D is unclear. Trimming shortened V by 0 bases and J by 8 bases, and 10 bases separated the two germline ends. CDR1 SGHTA and CDR2 FQGNSA come from the germline V gene. This CDR3 is 13 amino acids long. The CDR3 bases are TGTGCCAGCAGCTTAGCCTCACAATTGGGCTACACCTTC. This encodes CASSLASQLGYTF.

The chain is built from TRBV28 and TRBJ1-1; TRBD1 aligns across 9 bases. V lost 5 bases to trimming and J lost 1 base; unmatched junction nucleotides: 2. The CDR3 covers 14 residues. Germline V gives CDR1 MDHEN, CDR2 SYDVKM. CDR3 loop: CASSLGQGNTEAFF. The CDR3 DNA follows: TGTGCCAGCAGTCTGGGACAGGGGAACACTGAAGCTTTCTTT.

This clone was recorded many times. The J gene is TRBJ1-3, the V gene TRBV14; D remains ambiguous. The CDR3 runs to 18 residues. V was trimmed by 1 base and J by 3 bases, leaving 19 bases between them. CDR1 and CDR2 from the germline V gene are SGHDN and FVKESK. The CDR3 bases are TGTGCCAGCAGCCAAGTTTCACCGGGGATAGGATTTGGAAACACCATATATTTT. It yields the protein CASSQVSPGIGFGNTIYF. The complete variable domain, with remaining parts taken from reference TRBV14 and TRBJ1-3, reads EAGVTQFPSHSVIEKGQTVTLRCDPISGHDNLYWYRRVMGKEIKFLLHFVKESKQDESGMPNNRFLAERTGGTYSTLKVQPAELEDSGVYFCASSQVSPGIGFGNTIYFGEGSWLTVV.

The rearrangement links TRBV5-4 to TRBJ2-5, with no clear D. Germline loops: CDR1 SGHNT, CDR2 YYREEE (reference sequence). The CDR3 totals 11 residues. V lost 0 bases, J lost 5 bases, and 2 bases lay in between. The CDR3 region is CASSLAETQYF. CDR3 sequence (DNA): TGTGCCAGCAGCTTGGCGGAGACCCAGTACTTC.

The gene calls are TRBV7-9 and TRBJ1-5; TRBD1 aligns across 8 bases. The CDR3 runs 15 residues. V trimming: 3 bases; J trimming: 6 bases; junction bases outside the gene matches: 7. Germline V gene data show CDR1 as SEHNR and CDR2 as FQNEAQ (reference sequence). CDR3 sequence (DNA): TGTGCCAGCAGCTTGGGGACAGGAGTCCCTCAGCCCCAGCATTTT. It encodes CASSLGTGVPQPQHF.

The genes are TRBV5-6 and TRBJ1-5; 7 nucleotides line up with TRBD1. CDR3 length equals 15 residues. Germline loops: CDR1 SGHDT, CDR2 YYEEEE. Trimming at V came to 2 bases and at J to 5 bases, leaving 7 bases not matched to a gene. The CDR3, as DNA: TGTGCCAGCAGCTTCGAAGGGGGCAGCGATCAGCCCCAGCATTTT. This gives the protein CASSFEGGSDQPQHF.

The J gene is TRBJ2-7, the V gene TRBV5-1; 8 bases align to TRBD2. The CDR3 spans 15 residues. The junction had 5 bases not matched to a gene; V was cut back by 3 bases and J by 0 bases. Germline values: CDR1 SGHRS, CDR2 YFSETQ. CDR3 sequence reads: CASSSTSGTSYEQYF. CDR3 bases: TGCGCCAGCAGCTCCACTAGCGGCACCTCCTACGAGCAGTACTTC.

The chain has TRBV25-1 and TRBJ1-4, with 7 bases aligning to TRBD1. V was clipped by 5 bases and J by 4 bases; unmatched bases: 7. The CDR3 consists of 15 residues. The germline CDR1 and CDR2 sequences are MGHDK and SYGVNS. CDR3 in DNA: TGTGCCAGCAGTACATTCAGGGGGAGTAATGAAAAACTGTTTTTT. Protein product: CASSTFRGSNEKLFF.

In its sample, this clone ranks as medium-sized. V and J are TRBV27 and TRBJ2-7, with D perhaps TRBD1 (6 bases). The ends were cut back, 6 bases at V and 2 bases at J, with 14 bases in the middle. This CDR3 comprises 14 residues. Germline V CDR1 and CDR2: MNHEY, SMNVEV (reference sequence). The CDR3 DNA follows: TGTGCCAGCAGCTACAGGGCCCTGGCCTACGAGCAGTACTTC. Translation gives CASSYRALAYEQYF.